This T cell receptor (beta chain) was recovered during a study of beta chain features in type 1 diabetes. Study-wide results and caveats: When Type 1 diabetes patients were examined, their TCRB CDR3s proved moderately but significantly shorter in all four CD4+ subsets.

In this sample, this clone turned up a few times. What it recognizes is unknown. Expressed TCRB transcripts were sequenced because the isolated RNA had all been reverse transcribed beforehand. Sequencing used immunoSEQ multiplex PCR; TCRdb keeps in-frame clones, though not all of them. The profile covers over 150,000 clones, with roughly 7.1% appearing a single time and around 0.94% taken by the ten largest. V lost 7 bases to trimming and J lost 4 bases; unmatched junction nucleotides: 7. Germline-derived CDR1 and CDR2 are SQVTM and ANQGSEA. The CDR3 is made up of 13 amino acids. The clonotype comes from a woman aged 35 to 49 with type 1 diabetes. The rearrangement links TRBV29-1 to TRBJ1-2, with TRBD1 identical over 9 bases. Sequenced material: central memory CD4+ T cells from blood. The CDR3 reads CSALDRGSYGYTF. The DNA for the CDR3 is TGCAGCGCCCTCGACAGGGGGTCCTATGGCTACACCTTC.